These T cell receptor beta chains were read from a single sample in a study of identical twins. TCRdb independently ran MiXCR on the 5' RACE reads; one entry per CDR3 protein. This sample has approximately 190,000 distinct CDR3 sequences; approximately 15% occur once, and the top ten carry over 35%. These data also featured in a second study, about T cells expressing NK-cell markers.

Sequences were obtained from CD8+ T cells sorted from blood. These receptors came from a woman younger than 30 in good health. Each CDR3 is given with its conserved first and last residue. Fields, in order: V gene, J gene, D gene, clone size, CDR3 protein, CDR3 DNA. The D gene is left open where the match is weak. Rows give clone size only sometimes, using once, few, many, or a class for an expanded clone.

V gene: TRBV25-1; J gene: TRBJ1-5; D gene: NA; clone size: NA; CDR3 protein: CASSEVSGAQPQHF; CDR3 DNA: TGTGCCAGCAGTGAAGTATCAGGGGCTCAGCCCCAGCATTTT
V gene: TRBV29-1; J gene: TRBJ2-3; D gene: NA; clone size: NA; CDR3 protein: CSAPGSPDTQYF; CDR3 DNA: TGCAGCGCCCCGGGGAGTCCAGATACGCAGTATTTT
V gene: TRBV5-6; J gene: TRBJ2-1; D gene: NA; clone size: few; CDR3 protein: CASSMMGREQFF; CDR3 DNA: TGTGCCAGCAGTATGATGGGACGTGAGCAGTTCTTC
V gene: TRBV6-2/TRBV6-3; J gene: TRBJ2-2; D gene: TRBD1; clone size: few; CDR3 protein: CASSYGTGMIGELFF; CDR3 DNA: TGTGCCAGCAGTTATGGGACAGGGATGATTGGGGAGCTGTTTTTT
V gene: TRBV5-6; J gene: TRBJ2-3; D gene: TRBD2; clone size: few; CDR3 protein: CASSGLAGETSTDTQYF; CDR3 DNA: TGTGCCAGCAGCGGACTAGCGGGAGAGACTAGCACAGATACGCAGTATTTT
V gene: TRBV9; J gene: TRBJ1-4; D gene: NA; clone size: NA; CDR3 protein: CASSPGHSTNEKLFF; CDR3 DNA: TGTGCCAGCAGCCCCGGACATTCAACTAATGAAAAACTGTTTTTT
V gene: TRBV2; J gene: TRBJ1-2; D gene: TRBD1; clone size: NA; CDR3 protein: CASSLMRDSFNYGYTF; CDR3 DNA: TGTGCCAGCAGTCTGATGCGGGACAGCTTTAACTATGGCTACACCTTC
V gene: TRBV6-1; J gene: TRBJ1-1; D gene: NA; clone size: few; CDR3 protein: CASSPDGPTEAFF; CDR3 DNA: TGTGCCAGCAGCCCAGACGGCCCCACTGAAGCTTTCTTT
V gene: TRBV4-1; J gene: TRBJ2-1; D gene: NA; clone size: NA; CDR3 protein: CASSQPSTGDSYNEQFF; CDR3 DNA: TGCGCCAGCAGCCAACCAAGCACCGGGGACTCCTACAATGAGCAGTTCTTC
V gene: TRBV7-7; J gene: TRBJ2-5; D gene: TRBD2; clone size: many; CDR3 protein: CASSNSGSGEETQYF; CDR3 DNA: TGTGCCAGCAGCAATAGCGGGAGCGGGGAAGAGACCCAGTACTTC
V gene: TRBV4-3; J gene: TRBJ1-1; D gene: NA; clone size: NA; CDR3 protein: CASSQGRGSTEAFF; CDR3 DNA: TGCGCTAGCAGCCAAGGGAGGGGAAGCACTGAAGCTTTCTTT
V gene: TRBV20-1; J gene: TRBJ2-3; D gene: NA; clone size: NA; CDR3 protein: CSAKVERGIFTDTQYF; CDR3 DNA: TGCAGTGCCAAAGTAGAGCGAGGGATTTTCACAGATACGCAGTATTTT
V gene: TRBV10-2; J gene: TRBJ2-2; D gene: NA; clone size: NA; CDR3 protein: CASRDDANTGELFF; CDR3 DNA: TGCGCCAGCAGGGACGATGCGAACACCGGGGAGCTGTTTTTT
V gene: TRBV7-9; J gene: TRBJ2-1; D gene: NA; clone size: few; CDR3 protein: CASSPQGGGEQFF; CDR3 DNA: TGTGCCAGCAGCCCGCAGGGAGGAGGTGAGCAGTTCTTC
V gene: TRBV20-1; J gene: TRBJ2-5; D gene: TRBD1; clone size: few; CDR3 protein: CSAREETGAWTQYF; CDR3 DNA: TGCAGTGCTAGAGAAGAGACAGGGGCTTGGACCCAGTACTTC
V gene: TRBV30; J gene: TRBJ2-2; D gene: NA; clone size: few; CDR3 protein: CAWTDRDTGELFF; CDR3 DNA: TGTGCCTGGACGGACCGAGACACCGGGGAGCTGTTTTTT
V gene: TRBV10-3; J gene: TRBJ1-2; D gene: NA; clone size: NA; CDR3 protein: CAISEGRINYGYTF; CDR3 DNA: TGTGCCATCAGTGAGGGCCGCATTAACTATGGCTACACCTTC
V gene: TRBV6-1; J gene: TRBJ1-1; D gene: NA; clone size: NA; CDR3 protein: CASSPSGPPNTEAFF; CDR3 DNA: TGTGCCAGCAGCCCCTCAGGGCCCCCGAACACTGAAGCTTTCTTT
V gene: TRBV7-9; J gene: TRBJ1-1; D gene: TRBD1; clone size: many; CDR3 protein: CASPGDRGVFIPEAFF; CDR3 DNA: TGTGCCAGCCCAGGGGACAGGGGAGTTTTTATCCCTGAAGCTTTCTTT
V gene: TRBV7-9; J gene: TRBJ2-3; D gene: NA; clone size: NA; CDR3 protein: CASRSHSTDTQYF; CDR3 DNA: TGTGCCAGCAGAAGCCATAGCACAGATACGCAGTATTTT
V gene: TRBV14; J gene: TRBJ2-4; D gene: NA; clone size: few; CDR3 protein: CASSQGGTLELAKNIQYF; CDR3 DNA: TGTGCCAGCAGCCAAGGCGGTACACTAGAACTAGCCAAAAACATTCAGTACTTC